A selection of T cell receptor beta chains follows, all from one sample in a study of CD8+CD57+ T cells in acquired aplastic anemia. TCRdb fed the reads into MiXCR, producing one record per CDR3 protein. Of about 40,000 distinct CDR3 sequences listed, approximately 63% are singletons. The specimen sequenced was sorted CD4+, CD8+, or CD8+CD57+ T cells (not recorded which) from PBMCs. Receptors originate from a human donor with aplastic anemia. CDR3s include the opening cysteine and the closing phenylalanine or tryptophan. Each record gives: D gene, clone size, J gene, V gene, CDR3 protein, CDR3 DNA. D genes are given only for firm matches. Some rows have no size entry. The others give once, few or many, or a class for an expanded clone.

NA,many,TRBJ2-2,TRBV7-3,CASSLRAGHLTGELFF,TGTGCCAGCAGCTTACGCGCGGGACACCTAACCGGGGAGCTGTTTTTT
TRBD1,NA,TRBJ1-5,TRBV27,CASRRAGGPQHF,TGTGCCAGCAGGAGGGCAGGGGGGCCCCAGCATTTT
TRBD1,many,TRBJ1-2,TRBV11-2,CASSRMDREDGYTF,TGTGCCAGCAGCCGGATGGACAGGGAGGATGGCTACACCTTC
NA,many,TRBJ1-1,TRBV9,CASSDSYRRDTEAFF,TGTGCCAGCAGCGACTCCTACCGCAGGGACACTGAAGCTTTCTTT
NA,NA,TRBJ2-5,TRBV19,CASSLTLGSETQYF,TGTGCCAGTAGCCTGACCTTGGGATCGGAGACCCAGTACTTC
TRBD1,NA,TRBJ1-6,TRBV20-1,CSALRQGTSYNSPLHF,TGCAGTGCTCTTCGACAGGGGACCTCCTATAATTCACCCCTCCACTTT
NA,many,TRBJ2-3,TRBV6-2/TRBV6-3,CASSYGIAPDTQYF,TGTGCCAGCAGTTATGGAATAGCTCCAGATACGCAGTATTTT
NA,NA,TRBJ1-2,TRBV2,CASRGGLDIGYTF,TGTGCCAGCCGGGGGGGGCTTGATATCGGCTACACCTTC
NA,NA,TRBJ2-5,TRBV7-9,CASSSRGGAETQYF,TGTGCCAGCAGCTCCCGTGGGGGGGCAGAGACCCAGTACTTC
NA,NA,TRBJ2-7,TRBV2,CASSDIAISYEQYF,TGTGCCAGCAGTGACATAGCGATCTCCTACGAGCAGTACTTC
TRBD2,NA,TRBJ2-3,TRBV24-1,CATSDPYIAGGTQYF,TGTGCCACCAGTGATCCGTATATAGCGGGAGGTACGCAGTATTTT
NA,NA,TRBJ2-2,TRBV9,CASSRTGELFF,TGTGCCAGCAGCCGAACCGGGGAGCTGTTTTTT
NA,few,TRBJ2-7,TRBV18,CASSPYPGAAEQYF,TGTGCCAGCTCACCATACCCGGGAGCCGCGGAGCAGTACTTC
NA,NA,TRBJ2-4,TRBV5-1,CASSLGALAKNIQYF,TGCGCCAGCAGCTTGGGGGCCCTAGCCAAAAACATTCAGTACTTC
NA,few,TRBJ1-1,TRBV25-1,CASSGRRGNTEAFF,TGTGCCAGCAGTGGCCGAAGGGGGAACACTGAAGCTTTCTTT
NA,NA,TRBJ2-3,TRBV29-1,CSVQPLGTQYF,TGCAGCGTTCAGCCATTGGGTACGCAGTATTTT
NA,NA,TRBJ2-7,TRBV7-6,CASSELGPSYEQYF,TGTGCCAGCAGTGAATTAGGACCGAGCTACGAGCAGTACTTC
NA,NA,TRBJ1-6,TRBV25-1,CASCRGSTSYNSPLHF,TGTGCCAGCTGCAGGGGATCGACGTCTTATAATTCACCCCTCCACTTT
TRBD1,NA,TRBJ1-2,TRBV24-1,CASTQGNCGYTF,TGTGCCAGCACACAGGGGAACTGTGGCTACACCTTC
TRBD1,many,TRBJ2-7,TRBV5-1,CASSFLGQGAGTGGEQYF,TGCGCCAGCAGCTTCCTGGGACAGGGGGCGGGGACGGGGGGCGAGCAGTACTTC
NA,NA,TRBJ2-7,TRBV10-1,CASSEEGHEQYF,TGCGCCAGCAGTGAGGAGGGCCACGAGCAGTACTTC
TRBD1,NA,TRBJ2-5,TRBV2,CASSNGQGETQYF,TGTGCCAGCAGTAATGGACAGGGAGAGACCCAGTACTTC
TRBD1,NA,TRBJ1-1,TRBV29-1,CSVGQGSEAFF,TGCAGCGTTGGACAGGGATCTGAAGCTTTCTTT
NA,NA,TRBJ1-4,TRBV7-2,CASSPSNEKLFF,TGTGCCAGCAGCCCTTCTAATGAAAAACTGTTTTTT
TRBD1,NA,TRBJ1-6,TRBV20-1,CSARDRQGDSSPLHF,TGCAGTGCTAGAGATCGACAGGGAGATAGTTCACCCCTCCACTTC
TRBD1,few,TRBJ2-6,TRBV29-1,CSVGQGDGVNVLTF,TGCAGCGTTGGACAGGGGGACGGGGTCAACGTTCTGACTTTC
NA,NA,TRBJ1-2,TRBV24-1,CATITQRSGGYTF,TGTGCCACTATAACTCAGCGTTCCGGGGGCTACACCTTC
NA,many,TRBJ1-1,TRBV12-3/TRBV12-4,CASNLGTAIGTEAFF,TGTGCCAGCAATCTCGGGACCGCCATTGGGACTGAAGCTTTCTTT
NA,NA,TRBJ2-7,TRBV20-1,CSASGRNQYEQYF,TGCAGTGCTAGTGGGAGAAACCAATACGAGCAGTACTTC
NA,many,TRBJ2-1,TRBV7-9,CASSLMGLMGASEQFF,TGTGCCAGCAGCTTAATGGGGCTGATGGGGGCATCTGAGCAGTTCTTC
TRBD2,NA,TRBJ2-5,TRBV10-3,CAISAGERETQYF,TGTGCCATCAGCGCGGGGGAGCGGGAGACCCAGTACTTC
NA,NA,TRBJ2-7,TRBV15,CATSIGQFDEQYF,TGTGCCACCAGCATCGGACAGTTCGACGAGCAGTACTTC
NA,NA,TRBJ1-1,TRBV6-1,CASTQQGVNTEAFF,TGTGCCAGCACTCAACAGGGTGTGAACACTGAAGCTTTCTTT
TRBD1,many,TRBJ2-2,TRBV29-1,CSAWTGTLGELFF,TGCAGCGCCTGGACAGGGACCCTCGGGGAGCTGTTTTTT
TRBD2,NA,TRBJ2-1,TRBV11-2,CASSSGLAGAGGEQFF,TGTGCCAGCAGCTCCGGACTAGCGGGGGCTGGGGGTGAGCAGTTCTTC
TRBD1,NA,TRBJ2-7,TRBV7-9,CASSQPPGQFDEQYF,TGTGCCAGCAGCCAACCCCCGGGACAGTTCGACGAGCAGTACTTC
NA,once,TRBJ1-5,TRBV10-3,CAISDPARQPQHF,TGTGCCATCAGTGATCCGGCCCGCCAGCCCCAGCATTTT
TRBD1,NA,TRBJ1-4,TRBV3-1,CASSINRGSTNEKLFF,TGTGCCAGCAGCATAAACAGGGGGTCGACTAATGAAAAACTGTTTTTT
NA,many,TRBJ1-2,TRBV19,CASSIDLVRAAVGGYTF,TGTGCCAGTAGTATCGACTTAGTGAGGGCGGCCGTGGGCGGCTACACCTTC
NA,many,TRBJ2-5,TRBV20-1,CSARGGDRRETQYF,TGCAGTGCGCGGGGAGGGGACAGGAGGGAGACCCAGTACTTC
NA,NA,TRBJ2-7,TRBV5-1,CASSRDGYEQYF,TGCGCCAGCAGCCGGGACGGCTACGAGCAGTACTTC
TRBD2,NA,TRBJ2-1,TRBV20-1,CSARSSGGFNEQFF,TGCAGTGCCCGGTCTAGCGGGGGCTTCAATGAGCAGTTCTTC
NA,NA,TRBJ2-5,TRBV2,CASEDGTKETQYF,TGTGCCAGCGAGGACGGGACAAAAGAGACCCAGTACTTC
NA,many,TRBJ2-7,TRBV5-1,CASSFGGLLEQYF,TGCGCCAGCAGTTTCGGGGGGCTCCTCGAGCAGTACTTC
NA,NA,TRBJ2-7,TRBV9,CASSYQRSSYEQYF,TGTGCCAGCAGCTACCAAAGGAGCTCCTACGAGCAGTACTTC
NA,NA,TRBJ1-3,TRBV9,CASSVGGRTGNTIYF,TGTGCCAGCAGCGTGGGGGGCCGGACTGGAAACACCATATATTTT
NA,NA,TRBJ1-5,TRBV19,CASNEGTYSNQPQHF,TGTGCCAGTAATGAGGGAACTTATAGCAATCAGCCCCAGCATTTT
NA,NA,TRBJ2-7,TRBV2,CASTKAFTYEQYF,TGTGCCAGCACCAAAGCCTTTACCTACGAGCAGTACTTC
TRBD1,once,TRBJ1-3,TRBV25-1,CASSLNSGTGGFGNTIYF,TGTGCCAGCAGCCTGAACTCCGGGACAGGGGGCTTTGGAAACACCATATATTTT
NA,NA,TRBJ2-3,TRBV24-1,CATSGGKGSSTDTQYF,TGTGCCACCAGTGGGGGAAAGGGCAGTAGCACAGATACGCAGTATTTT
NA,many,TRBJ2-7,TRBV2,CASSGGGSAYEQYF,TGTGCCAGCAGTGGAGGTGGGTCAGCCTACGAGCAGTACTTC
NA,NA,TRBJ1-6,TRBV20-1,CSARDVAGTGNSPLHF,TGCAGTGCTAGGGACGTAGCAGGGACCGGTAATTCACCCCTCCACTTT